Listed below are T cell receptor beta chains from one sample, sequenced in a study of cytomegalovirus exposure and HLA in healthy donors. Sequencing was performed with immunoSEQ multiplex PCR; in TCRdb, only in-frame clones are kept and a portion is missing. This table holds some 220,000 clones, 77% found once. Sequenced: PBMCs. These receptors all stem from a woman aged 60-75 years in good health and CMV-seropositive. Both conserved end residues are part of each CDR3. D genes are given only for firm matches. Only some rows state a clone size, as once, few, many or a class for expanded clones.

J: TRBJ2-7; D: TRBD2; V: TRBV10-1; size: .; DNA: TGCGCCAGCAGTCCCACCCGGACTAGCGGGACTAACTCCTACGAGCAGTACTTC; CDR3: CASSPTRTSGTNSYEQYF
J: TRBJ1-1; D: TRBD1; V: TRBV7-6; size: .; DNA: TGTGCCAGCAGCGTGTATATGACAGGGGACACTGAAGCTTTCTTT; CDR3: CASSVYMTGDTEAFF
J: TRBJ2-3; D: .; V: TRBV30; size: few; DNA: TGTGCCTGGAGTCCCTCAGCGGGAGATACGCAGTATTTT; CDR3: CAWSPSAGDTQYF
J: TRBJ2-1; D: .; V: TRBV4-2; size: .; DNA: TGTGCCAGCAGCCAAGATTCAGGGCGTCCCAATGAGCAGTTCTTC; CDR3: CASSQDSGRPNEQFF
J: TRBJ1-3; D: .; V: TRBV6-1; size: .; DNA: TGTGCCACCTCCCTTGGGGCCTCTGGAAACACCATATATTTT; CDR3: CATSLGASGNTIYF
J: TRBJ2-7; D: .; V: TRBV5-4; size: .; DNA: TGTGCCAGCAGCTTGTCGGGGGGCGGAACGTACGAGCAGTACTTC; CDR3: CASSLSGGGTYEQYF
J: TRBJ2-1; D: .; V: TRBV10-2; size: .; DNA: TGCGCCGGAATTCATGAGGGCCGGAATGAGCAGTTCTTC; CDR3: CAGIHEGRNEQFF
J: TRBJ2-3; D: TRBD2; V: TRBV10-3; size: few; DNA: TGTGCCATCAGTTCTAGCGGGAGCACAGATACGCAGTATTTT; CDR3: CAISSSGSTDTQYF
J: TRBJ2-5; D: TRBD2; V: TRBV18; size: .; DNA: TGTGCCAGCTCACCATGGACTAGCGGCCAAGAGACCCAGTACTTC; CDR3: CASSPWTSGQETQYF
J: TRBJ2-1; D: TRBD1; V: TRBV2; size: .; DNA: TGTGCCAGCAGTGAAGGTCCAGGGGGATACAATGAGCAGTTCTTC; CDR3: CASSEGPGGYNEQFF